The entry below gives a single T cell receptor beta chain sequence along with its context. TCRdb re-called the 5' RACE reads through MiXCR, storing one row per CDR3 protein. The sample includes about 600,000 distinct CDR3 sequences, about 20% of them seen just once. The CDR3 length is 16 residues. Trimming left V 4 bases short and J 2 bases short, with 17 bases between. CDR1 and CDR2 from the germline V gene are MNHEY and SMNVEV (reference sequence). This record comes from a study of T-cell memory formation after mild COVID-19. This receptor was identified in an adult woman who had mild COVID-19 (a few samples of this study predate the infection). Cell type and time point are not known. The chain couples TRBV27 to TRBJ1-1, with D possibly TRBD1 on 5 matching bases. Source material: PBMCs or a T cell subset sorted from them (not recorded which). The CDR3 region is CASSSALSGINTEAFF. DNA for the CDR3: TGTGCCAGCAGTTCGGCACTCTCAGGGATAAACACTGAAGCTTTCTTT.